This T cell receptor beta chain was sequenced for a study of Graves' ophthalmopathy and Graves' hyperthyroidism. Broader study findings: Ophthalmopathy was separated from stable hyperthyroidism by a 13-signature model with 87.88% sensitivity and approximately 79% specificity. The model forecast ophthalmopathy progression, reaching 70.59% sensitivity and about 75% specificity.

Researchers took RNA transcripts and amplified TCR beta CDR3 regions from them. RT-PCR with HTBI primers came first, then second-round multiplex PCR. TCRdb independently ran MiXCR on the multiplex PCR reads; one entry per CDR3 protein. Here the sample spans some 1.1 million distinct CDR3 sequences, about two fifths being singletons. In this sample, this clonotype turned up many times. Antigen unknown. Looked up from germline, CDR1 is MNHEY and CDR2 is SMNVEV (reference sequence). V lost 7 bases and J 7 bases, leaving 20 bases between the germline ends. The CDR3 is made up of 16 amino acids. Ages of hyperthyroidism patients ran from 18 to 65, and their diagnoses were new, under 2 months' duration. Patients with other autoimmune diseases, uncontrolled infections, pregnancy or lactation were excluded.

Sequenced input: peripheral blood or thyroid tissue (not recorded which). The chain is built from TRBV27 and TRBJ1-6; D possibly corresponds to TRBD1 (6 bases). The source of this sequence is an adult man with Graves' hyperthyroidism. The CDR3 coding sequence is TGTGCCAGCACCGACAGACCAGGGGTGGGAAATTCACCCCTCCACTTT. Translation gives CASTDRPGVGNSPLHF.